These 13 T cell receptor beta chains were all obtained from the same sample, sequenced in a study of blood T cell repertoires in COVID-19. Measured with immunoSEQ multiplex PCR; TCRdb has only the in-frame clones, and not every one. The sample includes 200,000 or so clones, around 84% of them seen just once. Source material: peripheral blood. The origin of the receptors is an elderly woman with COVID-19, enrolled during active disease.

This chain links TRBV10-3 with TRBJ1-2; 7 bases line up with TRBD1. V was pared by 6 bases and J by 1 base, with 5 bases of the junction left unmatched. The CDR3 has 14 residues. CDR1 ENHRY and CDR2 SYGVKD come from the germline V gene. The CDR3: CAIRARQGNYGYTF. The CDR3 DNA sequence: TGTGCCATCAGGGCCCGACAGGGTAACTATGGCTACACCTTC.

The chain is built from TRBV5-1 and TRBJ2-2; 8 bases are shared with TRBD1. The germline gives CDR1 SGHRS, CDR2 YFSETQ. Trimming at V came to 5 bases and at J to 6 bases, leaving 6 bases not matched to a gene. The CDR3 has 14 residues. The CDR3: CASRQQGGPGELFF. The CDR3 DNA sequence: TGCGCCAGCAGACAACAGGGGGGACCCGGGGAGCTGTTTTTT. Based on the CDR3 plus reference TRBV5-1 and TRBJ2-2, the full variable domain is KAGVTQTPRYLIKTRGQQVTLSCSPISGHRSVSWYQQTPGQGLQFLFEYFSETQRNKGNFPGRFSGRQFSNSRSEMNVSTLELGDSALYLCASRQQGGPGELFFGEGSRLTVL.

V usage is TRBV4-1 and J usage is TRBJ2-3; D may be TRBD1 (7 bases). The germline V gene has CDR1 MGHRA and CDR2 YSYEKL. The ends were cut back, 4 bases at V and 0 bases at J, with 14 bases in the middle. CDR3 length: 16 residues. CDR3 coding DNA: TGCGCCAGCAGCCCCCTCAGGGGGGCTAGCACAGATACGCAGTATTTT. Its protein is CASSPLRGASTDTQYF.

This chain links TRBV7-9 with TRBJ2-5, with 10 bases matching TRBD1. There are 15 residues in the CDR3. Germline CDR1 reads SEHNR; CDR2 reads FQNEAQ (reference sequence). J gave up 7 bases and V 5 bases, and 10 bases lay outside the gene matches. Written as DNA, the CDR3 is TGTGCCAGCAGCCCTCGGCCGGGACAGGGGACGACCCAGTACTTC. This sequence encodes CASSPRPGQGTTQYF.

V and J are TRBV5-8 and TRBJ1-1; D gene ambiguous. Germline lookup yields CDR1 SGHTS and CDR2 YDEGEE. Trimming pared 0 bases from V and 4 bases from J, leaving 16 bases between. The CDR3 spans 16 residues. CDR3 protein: CASSLGAGSGSTEAFF. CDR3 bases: TGTGCCAGCAGCTTGGGGGCGGGATCCGGAAGCACTGAAGCTTTCTTT.

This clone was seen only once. The CDR3 spells CASSSKFVGVEAFF. CDR3 DNA: TGCGCCAGCAGCTCGAAGTTTGTCGGAGTGGAAGCTTTCTTT. The chain has TRBV5-1 and TRBJ1-1; no firm D call. Trimming left V 3 bases short and J 8 bases short, with 17 bases between. The V gene's germline CDR1 is SGHRS and CDR2 YFSETQ. CDR3 size: 14 residues.

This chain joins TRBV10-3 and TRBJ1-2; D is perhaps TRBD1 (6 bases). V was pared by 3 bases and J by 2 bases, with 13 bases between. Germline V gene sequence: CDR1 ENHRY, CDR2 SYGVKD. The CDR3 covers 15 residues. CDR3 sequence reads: CAISDPTGLNYGYTF. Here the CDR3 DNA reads TGTGCCATCAGTGACCCTACAGGGTTGAACTATGGCTACACCTTC.

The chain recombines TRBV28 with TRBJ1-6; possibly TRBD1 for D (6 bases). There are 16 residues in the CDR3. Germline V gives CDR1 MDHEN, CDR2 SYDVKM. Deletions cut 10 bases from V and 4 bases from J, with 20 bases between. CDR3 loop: CATVGGAASYNSPLHF. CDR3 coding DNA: TGTGCCACCGTGGGGGGGGCTGCCTCGTATAATTCACCCCTCCACTTT.

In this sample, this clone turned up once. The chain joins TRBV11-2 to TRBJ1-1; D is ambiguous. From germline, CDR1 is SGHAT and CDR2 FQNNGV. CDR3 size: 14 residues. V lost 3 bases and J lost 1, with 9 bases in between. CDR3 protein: CASSFQASNTEAFF. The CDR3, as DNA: TGTGCCAGCAGCTTTCAGGCGTCGAACACTGAAGCTTTCTTT.

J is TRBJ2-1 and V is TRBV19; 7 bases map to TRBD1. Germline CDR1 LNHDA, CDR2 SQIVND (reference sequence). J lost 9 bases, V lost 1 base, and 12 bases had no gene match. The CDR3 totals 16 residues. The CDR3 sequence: CASSIVYLGGSGEQFF. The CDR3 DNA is TGTGCCAGTAGTATAGTCTACTTAGGGGGCTCTGGTGAGCAGTTCTTC.

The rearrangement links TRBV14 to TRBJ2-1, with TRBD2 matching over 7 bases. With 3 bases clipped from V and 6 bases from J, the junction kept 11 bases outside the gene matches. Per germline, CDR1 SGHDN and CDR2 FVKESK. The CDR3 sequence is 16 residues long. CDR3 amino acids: CASSQGRGTNFNEQFF. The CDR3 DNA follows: TGTGCCAGCAGCCAGGGGCGCGGGACTAATTTCAATGAGCAGTTCTTC.

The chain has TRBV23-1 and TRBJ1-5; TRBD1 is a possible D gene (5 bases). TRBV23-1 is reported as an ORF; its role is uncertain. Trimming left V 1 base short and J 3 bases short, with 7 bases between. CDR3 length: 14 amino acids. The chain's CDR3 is CASSQYRFNQPQHF. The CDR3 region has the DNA TGCGCCAGCAGTCAATACAGGTTCAATCAGCCCCAGCATTTT.

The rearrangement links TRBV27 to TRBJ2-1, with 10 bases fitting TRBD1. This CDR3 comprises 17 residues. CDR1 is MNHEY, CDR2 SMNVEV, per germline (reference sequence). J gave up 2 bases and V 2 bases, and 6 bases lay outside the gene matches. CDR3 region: CASSLIGGQGAYNEQFF. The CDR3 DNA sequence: TGTGCCAGCAGTTTAATTGGTGGACAGGGGGCCTACAATGAGCAGTTCTTC.